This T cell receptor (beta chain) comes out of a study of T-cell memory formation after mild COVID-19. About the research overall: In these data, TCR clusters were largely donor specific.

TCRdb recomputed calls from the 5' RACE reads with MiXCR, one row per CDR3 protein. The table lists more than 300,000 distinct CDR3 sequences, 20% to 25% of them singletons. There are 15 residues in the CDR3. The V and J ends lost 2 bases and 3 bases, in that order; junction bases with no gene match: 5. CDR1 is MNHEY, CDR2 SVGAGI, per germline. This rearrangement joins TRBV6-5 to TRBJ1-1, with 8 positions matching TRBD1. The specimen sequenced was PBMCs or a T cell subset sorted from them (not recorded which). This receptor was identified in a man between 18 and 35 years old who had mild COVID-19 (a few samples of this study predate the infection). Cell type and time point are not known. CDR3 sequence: CASSYGDRGDTEAFF. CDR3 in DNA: TGTGCCAGCAGTTACGGAGACAGGGGCGACACTGAAGCTTTCTTT.